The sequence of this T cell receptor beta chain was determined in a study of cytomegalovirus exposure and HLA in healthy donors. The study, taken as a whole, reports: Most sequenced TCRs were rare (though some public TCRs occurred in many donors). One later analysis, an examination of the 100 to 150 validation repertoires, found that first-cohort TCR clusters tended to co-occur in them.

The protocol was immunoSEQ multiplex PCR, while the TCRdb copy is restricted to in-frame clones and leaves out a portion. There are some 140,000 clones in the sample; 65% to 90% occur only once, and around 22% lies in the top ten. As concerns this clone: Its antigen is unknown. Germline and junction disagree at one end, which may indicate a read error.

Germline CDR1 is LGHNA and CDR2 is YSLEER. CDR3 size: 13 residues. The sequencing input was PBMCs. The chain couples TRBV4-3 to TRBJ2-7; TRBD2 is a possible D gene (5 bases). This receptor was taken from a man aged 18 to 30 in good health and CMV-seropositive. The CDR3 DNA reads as TGCGCCAGCAGCGGCAACCGGGCGGGTACGCTGGACTTC. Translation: CASSGNRAGTLDF.